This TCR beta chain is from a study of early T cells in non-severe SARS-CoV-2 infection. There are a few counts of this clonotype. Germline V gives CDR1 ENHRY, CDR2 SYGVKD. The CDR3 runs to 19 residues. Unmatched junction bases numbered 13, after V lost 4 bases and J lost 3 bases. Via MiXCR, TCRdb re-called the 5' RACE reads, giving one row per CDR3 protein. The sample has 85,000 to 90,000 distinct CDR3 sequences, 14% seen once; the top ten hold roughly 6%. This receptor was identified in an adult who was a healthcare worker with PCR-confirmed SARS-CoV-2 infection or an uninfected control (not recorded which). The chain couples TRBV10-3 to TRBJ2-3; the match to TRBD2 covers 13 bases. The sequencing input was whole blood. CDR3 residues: CAISVRITSGGAGTDTQYF. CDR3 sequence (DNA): TGTGCCATCAGTGTCAGAATCACTAGCGGGGGGGCCGGGACAGATACGCAGTATTTT.